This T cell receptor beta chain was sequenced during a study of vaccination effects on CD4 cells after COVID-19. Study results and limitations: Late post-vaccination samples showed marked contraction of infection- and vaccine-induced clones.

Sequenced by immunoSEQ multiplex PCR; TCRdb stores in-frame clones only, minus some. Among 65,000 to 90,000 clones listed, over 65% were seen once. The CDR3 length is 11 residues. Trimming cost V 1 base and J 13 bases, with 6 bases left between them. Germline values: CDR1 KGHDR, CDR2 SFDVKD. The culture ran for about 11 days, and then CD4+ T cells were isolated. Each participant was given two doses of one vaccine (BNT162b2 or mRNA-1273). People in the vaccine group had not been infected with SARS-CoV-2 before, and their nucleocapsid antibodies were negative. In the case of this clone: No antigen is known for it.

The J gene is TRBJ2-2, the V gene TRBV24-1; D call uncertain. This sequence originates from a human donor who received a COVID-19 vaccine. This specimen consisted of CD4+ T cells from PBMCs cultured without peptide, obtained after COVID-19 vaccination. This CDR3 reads CATSDLQWLFF. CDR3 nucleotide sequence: TGTGCCACCAGTGATTTACAGTGGCTGTTTTTT.